This T cell receptor (beta chain) was recorded in a study of blood T cell repertoires in COVID-19. Looked up from germline, CDR1 is PRHDT and CDR2 is FYEKMQ (reference sequence). The CDR3 length is 15 residues. The V gene end was trimmed by 4 bases and the J gene end by 4 bases; junction bases not matched to a gene: 9. Measured with immunoSEQ multiplex PCR; TCRdb has only the in-frame clones, and not every one. The sample lists around 160,000 clones, 65% to 90% occurring once. The clonotype was recovered from a man between 60 and 70 years old with acute or convalescent COVID-19. V gene TRBV13 combines with J gene TRBJ1-1; TRBD1 agrees at 7 bases. What was sequenced was peripheral blood. DNA of the CDR3: TGTGCCAGCAGCTCGACAGGGTTGGGCGGCACTGAAGCTTTCTTT. Translation: CASSSTGLGGTEAFF.